Listed below are T cell receptor beta chains from one sample, sequenced in a study of OX40 agonist ivuxolimab in advanced cancers. This table comes from immunoSEQ multiplex PCR, and its TCRdb copy is limited to in-frame clones, with some not included. The sample lists some 100,000 clones; roughly 90% were seen once. Material: CD4+ or CD8+ T cells sorted from blood, obtained in a trial of the OX40 agonist ivuxolimab. The receptor source for this set is an adult with an advanced solid tumor such as melanoma, head and neck, liver or kidney cancer. The CDR3 runs from the conserved cysteine through the conserved F or W. A D gene is named only where the DNA matches it firmly. The size entry is marked missing in some rows and otherwise reads once, few, many or a size class.

clone size: NA
D gene: NA
V gene: TRBV7-8
J gene: TRBJ1-1
CDR3 protein: CASSFSQGNTEAFF
CDR3 DNA: TGTGCCAGCAGCTTCTCACAGGGGAACACTGAAGCTTTCTTT

clone size: NA
D gene: TRBD1
V gene: TRBV5-1
J gene: TRBJ2-2
CDR3 protein: CASSTQGVGELFF
CDR3 DNA: TGCGCCAGCAGCACGCAGGGGGTCGGGGAGCTGTTTTTT

clone size: NA
D gene: NA
V gene: TRBV9
J gene: TRBJ1-6
CDR3 protein: CASSAEDGYNSPLHF
CDR3 DNA: TGTGCCAGCAGCGCAGAGGACGGCTATAATTCACCCCTCCACTTT

clone size: NA
D gene: NA
V gene: TRBV9
J gene: TRBJ2-7
CDR3 protein: CASSAGSWSYEQYF
CDR3 DNA: TGTGCCAGCAGCGCCGGTAGCTGGTCCTACGAGCAGTACTTC

clone size: NA
D gene: NA
V gene: TRBV13
J gene: TRBJ2-3
CDR3 protein: CASSFVRVATDTQYF
CDR3 DNA: TGTGCCAGCAGCTTCGTCCGAGTGGCCACAGATACGCAGTATTTT

clone size: once
D gene: TRBD2
V gene: TRBV18
J gene: TRBJ2-7
CDR3 protein: CASSPRNLGLTYEQYF
CDR3 DNA: TGTGCCAGCTCACCACGCAACCTGGGACTAACCTACGAGCAGTACTTC

clone size: NA
D gene: TRBD2
V gene: TRBV7-2
J gene: TRBJ2-7
CDR3 protein: CASSLAPGLAFYEQYF
CDR3 DNA: TGTGCCAGCAGCTTAGCCCCGGGACTAGCGTTCTACGAGCAGTACTTC

clone size: once
D gene: TRBD2
V gene: TRBV9
J gene: TRBJ2-7
CDR3 protein: CASSGGGANDEQYF
CDR3 DNA: TGTGCCAGCAGCGGCGGGGGGGCCAACGACGAGCAGTACTTC

clone size: NA
D gene: NA
V gene: TRBV4-2
J gene: TRBJ2-7
CDR3 protein: CASRTSLSDYEQYF
CDR3 DNA: TGTGCCAGCAGAACCTCACTATCGGACTACGAGCAGTACTTC

clone size: NA
D gene: NA
V gene: TRBV5-1
J gene: TRBJ1-6
CDR3 protein: CASSLDPGYNSPLHF
CDR3 DNA: TGCGCCAGCAGCTTGGATCCAGGGTATAATTCACCCCTCCACTTT

clone size: NA
D gene: NA
V gene: TRBV30
J gene: TRBJ1-2
CDR3 protein: CAWSVPGWDYGYTF
CDR3 DNA: TGTGCCTGGAGTGTACCAGGTTGGGACTATGGCTACACCTTC

clone size: once
D gene: NA
V gene: TRBV6-5
J gene: TRBJ1-4
CDR3 protein: CATRSGWANEKLFF
CDR3 DNA: TGTGCCACGAGGTCGGGATGGGCTAATGAAAAACTGTTTTTT

clone size: few
D gene: TRBD1
V gene: TRBV7-9
J gene: TRBJ2-7
CDR3 protein: CASSPGRQGKYF
CDR3 DNA: TGTGCCAGCAGCCCCGGCCGACAGGGAAAGTACTTC

clone size: NA
D gene: NA
V gene: TRBV5-1
J gene: TRBJ2-1
CDR3 protein: CASSLAASGTEQFF
CDR3 DNA: TGCGCCAGCAGCTTGGCAGCGAGCGGGACAGAGCAGTTCTTC

clone size: NA
D gene: NA
V gene: TRBV5-1
J gene: TRBJ1-2
CDR3 protein: CASSLEGPAYGYTF
CDR3 DNA: TGCGCCAGCAGCTTGGAAGGGCCAGCCTATGGCTACACCTTC

clone size: NA
D gene: TRBD2
V gene: TRBV11-2
J gene: TRBJ2-3
CDR3 protein: CASSAPAGGIGTDTQYF
CDR3 DNA: TGTGCCAGCAGCGCCCCGGCGGGGGGCATCGGCACAGATACGCAGTATTTT

clone size: NA
D gene: TRBD1
V gene: TRBV9
J gene: TRBJ2-3
CDR3 protein: CASSVNPMTGSTDTQYF
CDR3 DNA: TGTGCCAGCAGCGTAAACCCAATGACAGGGAGCACAGATACGCAGTATTTT

clone size: NA
D gene: NA
V gene: TRBV14
J gene: TRBJ2-1
CDR3 protein: CASSPIGGSSYNEQFF
CDR3 DNA: TGTGCCAGCAGCCCTATTGGGGGCTCTTCCTACAATGAGCAGTTCTTC

clone size: NA
D gene: TRBD2
V gene: TRBV30
J gene: TRBJ2-2
CDR3 protein: CAWSSPRLAGPTGELFF
CDR3 DNA: TGTGCCTGGAGTTCTCCCCGACTAGCGGGACCCACCGGGGAGCTGTTTTTT

clone size: NA
D gene: NA
V gene: TRBV5-4
J gene: TRBJ2-2
CDR3 protein: CASSLVKGNTGELFF
CDR3 DNA: TGTGCCAGCAGCTTGGTTAAGGGGAACACCGGGGAGCTGTTTTTT

clone size: once
D gene: NA
V gene: TRBV12-5
J gene: TRBJ1-2
CDR3 protein: CASARDTSGYGYTF
CDR3 DNA: TGTGCTAGTGCCCGCGATACCTCTGGCTATGGCTACACCTTC

clone size: NA
D gene: NA
V gene: TRBV19
J gene: TRBJ1-3
CDR3 protein: CASSIGAFSGNTIYF
CDR3 DNA: TGTGCCAGTAGTATAGGGGCGTTCTCTGGAAACACCATATATTTT

clone size: NA
D gene: TRBD2
V gene: TRBV6-1
J gene: TRBJ2-2
CDR3 protein: CASSLAGNTGELFF
CDR3 DNA: TGTGCCAGCAGCCTAGCGGGGAACACCGGGGAGCTGTTTTTT

clone size: NA
D gene: TRBD1
V gene: TRBV5-1
J gene: TRBJ2-3
CDR3 protein: CASSLGDRPTDTQYF
CDR3 DNA: TGCGCCAGCAGCTTGGGGGACAGACCCACAGATACGCAGTATTTT

clone size: NA
D gene: TRBD2
V gene: TRBV10-3
J gene: TRBJ2-3
CDR3 protein: CAISGTSGTITDTQYF
CDR3 DNA: TGTGCCATCAGTGGGACTAGCGGTACGATCACAGATACGCAGTATTTT

clone size: NA
D gene: TRBD1
V gene: TRBV27
J gene: TRBJ2-1
CDR3 protein: CASIIRTGGANHEQFF
CDR3 DNA: TGTGCCAGCATTATCCGTACAGGGGGCGCAAATCATGAGCAGTTCTTC

clone size: NA
D gene: NA
V gene: TRBV6-5
J gene: TRBJ1-5
CDR3 protein: CASSTGINQPQHF
CDR3 DNA: TGTGCCAGCAGCACGGGGATCAATCAGCCCCAGCATTTT

clone size: few
D gene: NA
V gene: TRBV4-1
J gene: TRBJ1-6
CDR3 protein: CASGNNPLHF
CDR3 DNA: TGCGCCAGCGGAAACAATCCCCTCCACTTT

clone size: NA
D gene: NA
V gene: TRBV7-8
J gene: TRBJ2-2
CDR3 protein: CASGGYSRVLGDTGELFF
CDR3 DNA: TGTGCCAGTGGGGGGTACTCTAGGGTCCTTGGGGATACCGGGGAGCTGTTTTTT

clone size: NA
D gene: NA
V gene: TRBV30
J gene: TRBJ1-2
CDR3 protein: CAWTRSGGYTF
CDR3 DNA: TGTGCCTGGACGCGTTCTGGTGGCTACACCTTC

clone size: once
D gene: NA
V gene: TRBV20-1
J gene: TRBJ2-7
CDR3 protein: CSARGYEQYF
CDR3 DNA: TGCAGTGCTAGGGGCTACGAGCAGTACTTC

clone size: once
D gene: TRBD1
V gene: TRBV19
J gene: TRBJ2-3
CDR3 protein: CASSISGTDRGNTDTQYF
CDR3 DNA: TGTGCCAGTAGTATATCGGGAACGGACAGGGGGAACACAGATACGCAGTATTTT

clone size: NA
D gene: TRBD1
V gene: TRBV27
J gene: TRBJ1-3
CDR3 protein: CASRLTGRKYSGNTIYF
CDR3 DNA: TGTGCCAGCAGACTGACAGGGAGGAAATACTCTGGAAACACCATATATTTT

clone size: NA
D gene: NA
V gene: TRBV30
J gene: TRBJ1-2
CDR3 protein: CAWSVRATANYGYTF
CDR3 DNA: TGTGCCTGGAGTGTTCGGGCTACAGCTAACTATGGCTACACCTTC

clone size: NA
D gene: TRBD2
V gene: TRBV27
J gene: TRBJ2-1
CDR3 protein: CASSLSRTSSYNEQFF
CDR3 DNA: TGTGCCAGCAGTTTATCAAGGACTAGCTCCTACAATGAGCAGTTCTTC

clone size: NA
D gene: NA
V gene: TRBV5-4
J gene: TRBJ2-1
CDR3 protein: CASSLGGANEQFF
CDR3 DNA: TGTGCCAGCAGCTTGGGGGGGGCTAATGAGCAGTTCTTC

clone size: NA
D gene: TRBD2
V gene: TRBV27
J gene: TRBJ2-4
CDR3 protein: CASSLWHTGTRYKNIQYF
CDR3 DNA: TGTGCCAGCAGTTTATGGCACACCGGGACTAGGTACAAAAACATTCAGTACTTC

clone size: NA
D gene: NA
V gene: TRBV5-1
J gene: TRBJ2-1
CDR3 protein: CASSLEDPSYNEQFF
CDR3 DNA: TGCGCCAGCAGCTTGGAGGACCCATCCTACAATGAGCAGTTCTTC

clone size: once
D gene: NA
V gene: TRBV19
J gene: TRBJ1-5
CDR3 protein: CASSILQGTYQPQHF
CDR3 DNA: TGTGCCAGTAGTATCCTACAGGGTACTTATCAGCCCCAGCATTTT

clone size: NA
D gene: TRBD2
V gene: TRBV5-1
J gene: TRBJ2-2
CDR3 protein: CASSLAGSGVGELFF
CDR3 DNA: TGCGCCAGCAGCTTGGCCGGGAGCGGGGTCGGGGAGCTGTTTTTT

clone size: NA
D gene: TRBD2
V gene: TRBV28
J gene: TRBJ2-2
CDR3 protein: CASSLGGLAVGELFF
CDR3 DNA: TGTGCCAGCAGTTTAGGCGGACTAGCGGTCGGGGAGCTGTTTTTT

clone size: NA
D gene: TRBD1
V gene: TRBV7-9
J gene: TRBJ1-1
CDR3 protein: CASSLQGAMNTEAFF
CDR3 DNA: TGTGCCAGCAGCCTTCAGGGGGCTATGAACACTGAAGCTTTCTTT

clone size: NA
D gene: NA
V gene: TRBV5-4
J gene: TRBJ1-1
CDR3 protein: CASSLRVDTEAFF
CDR3 DNA: TGTGCCAGCAGCTTGAGGGTTGACACTGAAGCTTTCTTT

clone size: NA
D gene: NA
V gene: TRBV2
J gene: TRBJ2-1
CDR3 protein: CASSDVVAYNEQFF
CDR3 DNA: TGTGCCAGCAGCGACGTAGTGGCCTACAATGAGCAGTTCTTC

clone size: NA
D gene: TRBD1
V gene: TRBV27
J gene: TRBJ2-2
CDR3 protein: CASGTQGARTGELFF
CDR3 DNA: TGTGCCAGCGGAACCCAGGGGGCGCGGACCGGGGAGCTGTTTTTT

clone size: NA
D gene: NA
V gene: TRBV19
J gene: TRBJ2-3
CDR3 protein: CASSISPGASTDTQYF
CDR3 DNA: TGTGCCAGTAGTATTTCCCCAGGAGCTAGCACAGATACGCAGTATTTT

clone size: NA
D gene: NA
V gene: TRBV5-1
J gene: TRBJ1-4
CDR3 protein: CASSLEGVNEKLFF
CDR3 DNA: TGCGCCAGCAGCTTGGAAGGGGTTAACGAAAAACTGTTTTTT

clone size: NA
D gene: TRBD1
V gene: TRBV30
J gene: TRBJ2-7
CDR3 protein: CAWSGQGVDEQYF
CDR3 DNA: TGTGCCTGGAGTGGACAGGGGGTGGACGAGCAGTACTTC

clone size: NA
D gene: NA
V gene: TRBV7-7
J gene: TRBJ2-1
CDR3 protein: CASSRGLGYEQFF
CDR3 DNA: TGTGCCAGCAGTAGAGGCCTGGGATATGAGCAGTTCTTC

clone size: NA
D gene: NA
V gene: TRBV21-1
J gene: TRBJ2-2
CDR3 protein: CASPMGPVTGELFF
CDR3 DNA: TGTGCCAGCCCGATGGGGCCGGTCACCGGGGAGCTGTTTTTT

clone size: NA
D gene: NA
V gene: TRBV30
J gene: TRBJ1-1
CDR3 protein: CAWAGEMSTEAFF
CDR3 DNA: TGTGCCTGGGCGGGGGAAATGAGCACTGAAGCTTTCTTT

clone size: NA
D gene: TRBD2
V gene: TRBV7-2
J gene: TRBJ2-7
CDR3 protein: CASSRTLAGVPYEQYF
CDR3 DNA: TGTGCCAGCAGCCGAACTCTAGCGGGAGTACCCTACGAGCAGTACTTC

clone size: once
D gene: TRBD1
V gene: TRBV10-2
J gene: TRBJ2-1
CDR3 protein: CASRTGGYNEQFF
CDR3 DNA: TGCGCCAGCAGGACAGGGGGCTACAATGAGCAGTTCTTC